Presented here are 25 T cell receptor beta chains from one specimen sequenced in a study of T cells in Graves' hyperthyroidism and ophthalmopathy. Regions amplified from RNA transcripts were the TCR beta CDR3 regions. During a first-round RT-PCR of the TCR CDR3, the HTBI primer set was used. Each CDR3 protein is one row after TCRdb ran MiXCR on the multiplex PCR reads. The sample contains 620,000 or so distinct CDR3 sequences, around 15% of which appear only once. Sequencing was done on a sample of blood. The receptors were sampled from a woman in her forties or fifties with Graves' ophthalmopathy.

The sample holds many counts of this clonotype. The V and J genes are TRBV4-2 and TRBJ2-7; TRBD1 aligns across 7 bases. The ends lost 3 bases at V and 3 bases at J; junction bases unmatched: 11. Germline V gene sequence: CDR1 LGHNA, CDR2 YNFKEQ. The CDR3 has 16 amino acids. The CDR3 is CASSQWTGTAGYEQYF. CDR3 in DNA: TGTGCCAGCAGCCAGTGGACCGGGACAGCCGGCTACGAGCAGTACTTC.

At least ten counts were recorded for this clonotype. The junction differs from germline at one of its ends, possibly a read error. V usage is TRBV5-1 and J usage is TRBJ2-7; TRBD2 matches at 9 bases. The CDR3 has 16 amino acids. Germline CDR1 reads SGHRS; CDR2 reads YFSETQ. DNA for the CDR3: TGTGCCAGCAGCTTACTTGGCGGGAGGGGCTCCTACGAGCAGTACTTC. It codes for CASSLLGGRGSYEQYF.

There are many counts of this clonotype. This chain links TRBV6-1 with TRBJ2-7; TRBD1 agrees at 10 bases. The CDR3 consists of 15 residues. Germline V gives CDR1 MNHNS, CDR2 SASEGT. V lost 6 bases and J lost 4; bases outside the gene matches: 9. CDR3 bases: TGTGCCAGCAGCCGAACCGGGACAGGGGTTTACGAGCAGTACTTC. Translation: CASSRTGTGVYEQYF.

Comment on this clonotype: This may come from a read error, since a much larger clone is one base off. V and J are TRBV27 and TRBJ2-3; possibly TRBD2 for D (5 bases). V lost 6 bases and J lost 2, with 18 bases in between. The CDR3 length is 16 residues. CDR1 and CDR2 from the germline V gene are MNHEY and SMNVEV (reference sequence). CDR3 nucleotide sequence: TGTGCCAGCAGATACCGACGGGGTCACCCCACAGATACGCAGTATTTT. It is translated as CASRYRRGHPTDTQYF.

This clonotype was detected ten times or more. The chain is built from TRBV18 and TRBJ2-1; 10 bases fit TRBD2. Trimming cost V 4 bases and J 2 bases; bases outside gene matches: 8. CDR1 KGHSH and CDR2 LQKENI come from the germline V gene. The CDR3 runs to 17 residues. CDR3 in amino acids: CASSQALAGVTYNEQFF. In DNA, the CDR3 is TGTGCCAGCTCACAAGCCCTAGCGGGAGTTACCTACAATGAGCAGTTCTTC.

On this clonotype itself: A much larger clone differs by one base, so this may be a read error. This sequence joins TRBV7-9 and TRBJ2-7, with D possibly being TRBD2 (5 bases). The CDR3 is 16 amino acids. Germline lookup yields CDR1 SEHNR and CDR2 FQNEAQ (reference sequence). Here the CDR3 reads CASSPRGGRLSYDQYF. The CDR3 DNA reads TGTGCCAGCAGCCCCCGGGGTGGAAGACTCTCCTACGACCAGTACTTC. Combining the CDR3 with reference TRBV7-9 and TRBJ2-7 gives the whole variable domain DTGVSQNPRHKITKRGQNVTFRCDPISEHNRLYWYRQTLGQGPEFLTYFQNEAQLEKSRLLSDRFSAERPKGSFSTLEIQRTEQGDSAMYLCASSPRGGRLSYDQYFGPGTRLTVT.

For the CDR3, the DNA is TGTGCCACCAGCAGAGATTTCGGGGCAGGGGGCAATTTTGACTATGGCTACACCTTC. This codes for CATSRDFGAGGNFDYGYTF. The chain carries TRBV15 and TRBJ1-2; TRBD1 matches at 8 bases. The CDR3 covers 19 residues. Germline V CDR1 and CDR2: LNHNV, YYDKDF (reference sequence). V shed 0 bases, J shed 3 bases, and the junction held 15 bases outside the gene matches. The full variable domain, rest sourced from reference TRBV15 and TRBJ1-2, is DAMVIQNPRYQVTQFGKPVTLSCSQTLNHNVMYWYQQKSSQAPKLLFHYYDKDFNNEADTPDNFQSRRPNTSFCFLDIRSPGLGDTAMYLCATSRDFGAGGNFDYGYTFGSGTRLTVV.

This clonotype has at least ten counts. The CDR3 nucleotides are TGTGCCAGCAGCCCCTGGTCAGCGAACACCGGGGAGCTGTTTTTT. It yields the protein CASSPWSANTGELFF. The rearrangement joins TRBV7-2 to TRBJ2-2, with no clear D. The germline CDR1 and CDR2 sequences are SGHTA and FQGNSA. Trimming took off 5 bases at V and 0 bases at J, with 10 bases between the two ends. The CDR3 is 15 residues long.

This clonotype was seen only a few times. V and J are TRBV28 and TRBJ2-1; 15 bases agree with TRBD2. The CDR3 has 19 amino acids. Germline V lookup: CDR1 MDHEN, CDR2 SYDVKM. V lost 6 bases, J lost 5 bases, and 14 bases stayed unmatched. CDR3 sequence reads: CASSPRTSGGGGDNNEQFF. In DNA form, the CDR3 reads TGTGCCAGCAGCCCGAGGACTAGCGGGGGGGGGGGGGATAACAATGAGCAGTTCTTC.

This clonotype was recorded at least ten times. This rearrangement joins TRBV7-8 to TRBJ2-1, with D perhaps TRBD2 (6 bases). Germline-derived CDR1 and CDR2 are SGHVS and FQNEAQ. The germline V and J ends were trimmed by 5 bases and 4 bases, with 12 bases remaining between them. There are 14 residues in the CDR3. Here the CDR3 DNA reads TGTGCCAGCAGCAACCGACTAGAGTACAATGAGCAGTTCTTC. Protein: CASSNRLEYNEQFF.

In this sample, this clonotype turned up a few times. The chain joins TRBV6-2 or TRBV6-3 to TRBJ2-7; 11 positions agree with TRBD1. Germline CDR1 is MNHEY and CDR2 is SVGEGT. The J segment lost 6 bases and the V segment lost 2 bases, leaving 9 bases of the junction unmatched. The CDR3 has 16 residues. CDR3 in amino acids: CASSYEWTGGEVEQYF. The CDR3 nucleotides are TGTGCCAGCAGTTACGAATGGACAGGGGGCGAGGTCGAGCAGTACTTC.

This clonotype was counted ten times or more. The genes are TRBV3-1 and TRBJ2-2; 8 nucleotides align to TRBD2. With 2 bases clipped from V and 7 bases from J, the junction kept 3 bases outside the gene matches. This CDR3 has 14 residues. Looked up from germline, CDR1 is LGHDT and CDR2 is YNNKEL (reference sequence). CDR3 nucleotide sequence: TGTGCCAGCAGCCAATTAGCGGGAATCGGGGAGCTGTTTTTT. Encoded protein: CASSQLAGIGELFF.

V is TRBV28 and J is TRBJ1-2; the D gene is possibly TRBD1 (6 bases). The CDR3 has 16 amino acids. V lost 0 bases and J lost 1, with 12 bases in between. CDR1 is MDHEN, CDR2 SYDVKM, per germline. The CDR3: CASSLWGASHNYGYTF. Here the CDR3 DNA reads TGTGCCAGCAGTTTATGGGGGGCCTCACATAACTATGGCTACACCTTC.

This clonotype occurred many times. This chain joins TRBV6-1 and TRBJ1-2, with D possibly being TRBD1 (5 bases). V dropped 6 bases and J dropped 4 bases, with 12 bases sitting between them. The CDR3 has 13 amino acids. From germline, CDR1 is MNHNS and CDR2 SASEGT. The CDR3 is CASSSGFGYGYTF. For the CDR3, the DNA is TGTGCCAGCAGCTCAGGGTTTGGCTATGGCTACACCTTC.

This clonotype was recorded many times. The chain couples TRBV5-1 to TRBJ2-1; D unresolved. In germline, CDR1 is SGHRS, CDR2 YFSETQ. Trimming stripped 0 bases from V and 0 bases from J, with 16 bases between. The CDR3 is 18 residues long. The CDR3 is CASSLERLWVSSYNEQFF. CDR3 bases: TGCGCCAGCAGCTTGGAAAGGTTGTGGGTAAGCTCCTACAATGAGCAGTTCTTC.

A few counts support this clonotype. V is TRBV5-1 and J is TRBJ2-2; D might be TRBD1 (6 bases). The CDR3 sequence is 15 residues long. The V gene's germline CDR1 is SGHRS and CDR2 YFSETQ. V was shortened by 4 bases and J by 3 bases, with 13 bases between the two germline ends. The CDR3 DNA reads as TGCGCCAGCAGCCCACAGGGACGGGACACCGGGGAGCTGTTTTTT. Protein sequence: CASSPQGRDTGELFF.

The chain links TRBV20-1 to TRBJ2-6, with D maybe TRBD1 (6 bases). This CDR3 region has 14 residues. CDR1 DFQATT and CDR2 SNEGSKA come from the germline V gene (reference sequence). The V end was cut by 6 bases, the J end by 0 bases, with 9 bases between. For the CDR3, the DNA is TGCAGTGCCAGGACAGCCTCTGGGGCCAACGTCCTGACTTTC. This translates into CSARTASGANVLTF.

The sample holds many counts of this clonotype. The rearrangement joins TRBV29-1 to TRBJ2-1, with D unclear. Germline V CDR1 and CDR2: SQVTM, ANQGSEA. Trimming shortened V by 2 bases and J by 3 bases, and 20 bases separated the two germline ends. The CDR3 is made up of 17 amino acids. CDR3 bases: TGCAGCGTTGAATCGGTCGACCCCAAAGTGGACTACAATGAGCAGTTCTTC. Its protein is CSVESVDPKVDYNEQFF.

This clonotype was recorded many times. The chain uses TRBV5-1 and TRBJ2-3, with a weak D call TRBD2 (5 bases). The V gene's germline CDR1 is SGHRS and CDR2 YFSETQ. The CDR3 totals 15 residues. V lost 0 bases to trimming and J lost 2 bases, with 10 bases between them. The CDR3 protein is CASSLGTGNTDTQYF. CDR3 nucleotides: TGCGCCAGCAGCTTGGGGACGGGAAACACAGATACGCAGTATTTT.

This clonotype was seen at least ten times. The chain recombines TRBV28 with TRBJ1-2, with D perhaps matching TRBD1 (6 bases). Germline CDR1 MDHEN, CDR2 SYDVKM. The CDR3 is 13 residues long. Trimming stripped 5 bases from V and 6 bases from J, with 13 bases between. The CDR3 nucleotides are TGTGCCAGCAGTCCCCCAGGGGAACATGGCTACACCTTC. Translating gives CASSPPGEHGYTF.

This clonotype was counted ten times or more. The rearrangement joins TRBV27 to TRBJ1-1; D may be TRBD1 (5 bases). Germline assignment: CDR1 MNHEY and CDR2 SMNVEV (reference sequence). Deletions cut 7 bases from V and 2 bases from J, with 14 bases between. This CDR3 has 14 amino acids. The CDR3 DNA sequence: TGTGCCAGCACAGTGTCTGGGACTAACACTGAAGCTTTCTTT. Translating it yields CASTVSGTNTEAFF.

This clonotype was recorded at least ten times. V and J are TRBV5-1 and TRBJ2-7; D possibly corresponds to TRBD1 (6 bases). The CDR3 consists of 14 residues. Trimming took off 4 bases at V and 5 bases at J, with 16 bases between the two ends. Germline V gives CDR1 SGHRS, CDR2 YFSETQ. This CDR3 reads CASSNRDTTDEQYF. CDR3 nucleotides: TGCGCCAGCAGCAACCGGGACACCACTGACGAGCAGTACTTC.

The chain couples TRBV7-2 to TRBJ2-2; no reliable D call. Germline CDR1 reads SGHTA; CDR2 reads FQGNSA. The CDR3 sequence is 16 residues long. Trimming took off 5 bases at V and 5 bases at J, with 18 bases between the two ends. CDR3 sequence reads: CASSPFSAGRTGELFF. CDR3 DNA: TGTGCCAGCAGCCCATTCAGCGCAGGAAGGACCGGGGAGCTGTTTTTT.

A word on this clonotype: This could be a read error, since a much larger clone is one nucleotide away. No conserved phenylalanine or tryptophan is present at the end of the CDR3, so a read error is the likely explanation. V and J are TRBV27 and TRBJ2-5; a weak D match, TRBD1 (5 bases). There are 17 residues in the CDR3. V was cut by 4 bases and J by 2 bases, with 20 bases left in between. CDR1 is MNHEY and CDR2 is SMNVEV in the germline V gene (reference sequence). CDR3 loop: CASSSIRGGRAQETQYL. The CDR3 region has the DNA TGTGCCAGCAGTTCAATTAGGGGTGGCAGGGCTCAAGAGACCCAGTACTTA.

This clonotype was detected many times. This chain joins TRBV10-3 and TRBJ2-3; D unresolved. V lost 0 bases and J lost 3, with 13 bases in between. Looked up from germline, CDR1 is ENHRY and CDR2 is SYGVKD. The CDR3 loop spans 16 amino acids. The chain's CDR3 is CAISESLGFLTDTQYF. As DNA, the CDR3 is TGTGCCATCAGTGAGTCCTTAGGTTTTTTGACAGATACGCAGTATTTT.